Shown below are 5 T cell receptor beta chains from a single sample sequenced in a study of OX40 agonist ivuxolimab in advanced cancers. Library creation used the immunoSEQ multiplex PCR assay. What TCRdb holds here is the immuneACCESS table cut down to in-frame rearrangements. Part of the clones is not present; checked against another copy, under half of the missing clones reflect an unresolved V gene, and the others are unexplained. Present in this sample are over 90,000 clones, approximately 90% of which were seen just once. The leading ten clones occupy around 1.8% of the sample. The sequencing used CD4+ or CD8+ T cells sorted from blood, collected in a trial of the OX40 agonist ivuxolimab. Every receptor here comes from an adult with an advanced solid tumor such as melanoma, head and neck, liver or kidney cancer.

This chain uses TRBV28 with TRBJ1-4; TRBD1 agrees at 8 bases. Germline loops: CDR1 MDHEN, CDR2 SYDVKM. Trimming removed 10 bases from V and 8 bases from J; junction bases left unmatched: 9. CDR3 size: 13 residues. DNA of the CDR3: TGTGCCATAAAGGACAGGGTAAAGGAAAAACTGTTTTTT. It is translated as CAIKDRVKEKLFF.

This clone has just a few counts. The rearrangement uses TRBV19 and TRBJ2-7; no firm D call. This CDR3 spans 13 amino acids. V lost 3 bases to trimming and J lost 2 bases, with 8 bases between them. Germline V CDR1 and CDR2: LNHDA, SQIVND (reference sequence). In DNA form, the CDR3 reads TGTGCCAGTAGTATGGCAGCTACCTACGAGCAGTACTTC. Amino acid sequence: CASSMAATYEQYF.

The chain employs TRBV10-3 and TRBJ2-3, with a possible D match to TRBD2 (6 bases). Germline V gives CDR1 ENHRY, CDR2 SYGVKD. CDR3 size: 13 residues. The V end lost 10 bases, the J end lost 0 bases, and 11 bases lay between the germline ends. CDR3 protein: CATRSGSTDTQYF. CDR3 nucleotides: TGTGCCACTAGGAGCGGGAGCACAGATACGCAGTATTTT.

This clone has a single count. The chain links TRBV29-1 to TRBJ2-1; D is unclear. With 5 bases removed from V and 4 bases from J, the gap between germline ends came to 6 bases. In germline, CDR1 is SQVTM, CDR2 ANQGSEA. The CDR3 consists of 11 residues. CDR3 in DNA: TGCAGCGTTTGGGGTTACAATGAGCAGTTCTTC. Protein product: CSVWGYNEQFF.

The gene calls are TRBV10-3 and TRBJ1-5; D not certain. Deletions cut 3 bases from V and 0 bases from J, with 12 bases between. Germline-derived CDR1 and CDR2 are ENHRY and SYGVKD. CDR3 size: 16 residues. The CDR3: CAISDGFQASNQPQHF. CDR3 nucleotides: TGTGCCATCAGTGATGGTTTTCAGGCTAGCAATCAGCCCCAGCATTTT.